A selection of T cell receptor beta chains follows, all from one sample in a study of shared clonotypes between healthy human individuals. TCRdb's table, derived via immunoSEQ multiplex PCR, lists solely in-frame clones and lacks some. This repertoire shows about 1.5 million clones, roughly 95% found once; its top ten account for about 1.2%. Sequencing input: naive CD4+ T cells sorted from blood. Source of these receptors: a man younger than 40 in good health. Each CDR3 is given with its conserved first and last residue. D genes are given only for firm matches. Size values are once, few and many counts, or a class for expanded clones, and some rows have none.

V,size,D,length,J,CDR3,DNA
TRBV7-9,NA,NA,15,TRBJ2-2,CASSLLAVNTGELFF,TGTGCCAGCAGCTTATTAGCGGTAAACACCGGGGAGCTGTTTTTT
TRBV29-1,NA,NA,13,TRBJ2-2,CSAGTKNTGELFF,TGCAGCGCCGGGACAAAAAACACCGGGGAGCTGTTTTTT
TRBV7-2,once,TRBD2,17,TRBJ2-7,CASRRGTSGRSSYEQYF,TGTGCCAGCAGGAGGGGGACTAGCGGGAGATCATCCTACGAGCAGTACTTC
TRBV7-6,NA,TRBD1,15,TRBJ2-5,CASSLGTGGSETQYF,TGTGCCAGCAGCTTGGGGACAGGGGGCAGCGAGACCCAGTACTTC
TRBV9,NA,TRBD2,15,TRBJ2-7,CASSATGLAPYEQYF,TGTGCCAGCAGCGCCACGGGACTAGCCCCCTACGAGCAGTACTTC
TRBV27,NA,TRBD1,17,TRBJ1-2,CASSLNRDRGDYYGYTF,TGTGCCAGCAGCCTTAACCGGGACAGGGGAGATTACTATGGCTACACCTTC
TRBV6-1,NA,NA,12,TRBJ2-2,CASSEVGEELFF,TGTGCCAGCAGTGAAGTAGGGGAGGAGCTGTTTTTT
TRBV10-2,once,TRBD1,16,TRBJ1-5,CASSLKIRGTGQPQHF,TGCGCCAGCAGTTTGAAAATCAGGGGGACCGGACAGCCCCAGCATTTT
TRBV10-3,NA,NA,16,TRBJ2-1,CAISDWSVNADNEQFF,TGTGCCATCAGTGATTGGTCCGTGAATGCCGACAATGAGCAGTTCTTC
TRBV20-1,NA,NA,10,TRBJ1-2,CSARHGGYTF,TGCAGTGCTAGACACGGGGGCTACACCTTC
TRBV7-9,NA,NA,19,TRBJ1-3,CASRDTERYSGNSGNTIYF,TGTGCCAGCAGAGATACAGAGAGGTACAGCGGCAACTCTGGAAACACCATATATTTT
TRBV10-1,NA,TRBD1,16,TRBJ2-3,CASSDRDRGPPDTQYF,TGCGCCAGCAGTGATCGGGACAGGGGGCCTCCAGATACGCAGTATTTT
TRBV25-1,NA,NA,15,TRBJ1-1,CASRRDGSGYTEAFF,TGTGCCAGCAGAAGGGACGGCTCAGGGTACACTGAAGCTTTCTTT
TRBV19,once,NA,14,TRBJ1-1,CASSGRARTNEAFF,TGTGCCAGTAGTGGCCGGGCCAGGACAAACGAAGCTTTCTTT
TRBV9,NA,NA,14,TRBJ2-5,CASSPLKLGETQYF,TGTGCCAGCAGCCCCTTGAAACTGGGAGAGACCCAGTACTTC